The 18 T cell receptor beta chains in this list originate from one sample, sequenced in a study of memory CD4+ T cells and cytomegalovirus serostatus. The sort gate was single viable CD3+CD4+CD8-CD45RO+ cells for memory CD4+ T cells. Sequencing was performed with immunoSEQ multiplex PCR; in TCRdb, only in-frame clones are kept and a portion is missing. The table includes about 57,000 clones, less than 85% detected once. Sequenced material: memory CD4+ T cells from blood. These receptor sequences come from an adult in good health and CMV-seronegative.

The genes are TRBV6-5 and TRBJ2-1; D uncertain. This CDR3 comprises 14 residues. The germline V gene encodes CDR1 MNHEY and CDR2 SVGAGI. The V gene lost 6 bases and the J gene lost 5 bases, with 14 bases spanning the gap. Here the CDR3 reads CASSNSFVDNEQFF. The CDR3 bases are TGTGCCAGCAGCAACTCGTTCGTGGACAATGAGCAGTTCTTC.

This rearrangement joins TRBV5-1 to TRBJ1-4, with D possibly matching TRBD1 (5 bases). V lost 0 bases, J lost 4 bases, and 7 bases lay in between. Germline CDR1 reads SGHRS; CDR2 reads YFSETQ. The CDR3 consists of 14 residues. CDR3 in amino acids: CASSLGQNNEKLFF. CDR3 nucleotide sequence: TGCGCCAGCAGCTTGGGACAGAATAATGAAAAACTGTTTTTT.

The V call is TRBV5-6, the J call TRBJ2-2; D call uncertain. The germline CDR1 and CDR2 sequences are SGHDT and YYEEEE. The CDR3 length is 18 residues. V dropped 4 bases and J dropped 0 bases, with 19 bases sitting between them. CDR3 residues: CASSDIVRITANTGELFF. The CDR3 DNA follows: TGTGCCAGCAGCGATATAGTTCGAATAACAGCGAACACCGGGGAGCTGTTTTTT.

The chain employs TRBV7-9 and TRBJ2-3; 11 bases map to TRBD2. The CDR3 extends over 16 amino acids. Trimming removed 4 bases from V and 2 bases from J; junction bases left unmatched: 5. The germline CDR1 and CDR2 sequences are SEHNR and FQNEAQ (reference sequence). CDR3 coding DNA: TGTGCCAGCAGCTGGGGACTAGCGGATTACACAGATACGCAGTATTTT. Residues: CASSWGLADYTDTQYF.

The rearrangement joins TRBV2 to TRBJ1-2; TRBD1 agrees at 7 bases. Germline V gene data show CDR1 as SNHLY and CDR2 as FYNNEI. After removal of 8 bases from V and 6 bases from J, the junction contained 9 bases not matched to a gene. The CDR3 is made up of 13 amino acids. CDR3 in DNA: TGTGCCAGCGACAACAGGGGCATGGATGGCTACACCTTC. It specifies CASDNRGMDGYTF.

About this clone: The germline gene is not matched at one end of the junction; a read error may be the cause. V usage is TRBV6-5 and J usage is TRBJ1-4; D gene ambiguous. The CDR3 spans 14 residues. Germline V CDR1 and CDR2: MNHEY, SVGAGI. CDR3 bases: TGTGCCGGCAGTTCCCCATCGGTGAATGAAAAACTGTTTTTT. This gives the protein CAGSSPSVNEKLFF.

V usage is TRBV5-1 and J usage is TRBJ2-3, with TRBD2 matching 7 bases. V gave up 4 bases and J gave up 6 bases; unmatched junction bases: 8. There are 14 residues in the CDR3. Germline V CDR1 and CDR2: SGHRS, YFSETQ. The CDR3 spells CASSPQTSSDTQYF. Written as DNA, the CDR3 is TGCGCCAGCAGCCCCCAGACTAGCTCGGATACGCAGTATTTT. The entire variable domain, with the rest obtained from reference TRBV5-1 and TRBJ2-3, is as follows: KAGVTQTPRYLIKTRGQQVTLSCSPISGHRSVSWYQQTPGQGLQFLFEYFSETQRNKGNFPGRFSGRQFSNSRSEMNVSTLELGDSALYLCASSPQTSSDTQYFGPGTRLTVL.

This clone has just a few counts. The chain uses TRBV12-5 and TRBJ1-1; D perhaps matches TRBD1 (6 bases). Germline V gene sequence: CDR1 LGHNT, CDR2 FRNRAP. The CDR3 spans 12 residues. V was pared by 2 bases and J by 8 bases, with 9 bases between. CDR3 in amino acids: CASGLHDREAFF. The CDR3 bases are TGTGCTAGTGGTTTGCACGACAGGGAAGCTTTCTTT.

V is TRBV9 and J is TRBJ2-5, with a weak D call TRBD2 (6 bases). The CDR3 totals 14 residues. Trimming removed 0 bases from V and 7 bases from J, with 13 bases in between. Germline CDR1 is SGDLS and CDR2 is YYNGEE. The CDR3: CASSVAGEAGTQYF. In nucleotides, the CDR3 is TGTGCCAGCAGCGTAGCGGGAGAAGCGGGGACCCAGTACTTC.

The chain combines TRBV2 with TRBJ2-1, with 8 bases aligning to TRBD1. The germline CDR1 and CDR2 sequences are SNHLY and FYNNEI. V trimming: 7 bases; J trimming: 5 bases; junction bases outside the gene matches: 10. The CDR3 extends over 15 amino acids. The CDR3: CASKGSQGAHNEQFF. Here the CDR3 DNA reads TGTGCCAGCAAGGGTAGTCAGGGGGCCCACAATGAGCAGTTCTTC.

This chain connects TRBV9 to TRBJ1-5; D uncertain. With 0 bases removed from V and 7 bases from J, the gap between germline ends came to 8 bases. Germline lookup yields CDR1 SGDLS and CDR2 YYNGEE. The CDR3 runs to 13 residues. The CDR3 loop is CASSVDGRQPQHF. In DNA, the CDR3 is TGTGCCAGCAGCGTAGACGGAAGACAGCCCCAGCATTTT.

The CDR3 DNA reads as TGTGCTAGTGGTCTACCCTCCCGAGTAGTTTCTAACTATGGCTACACCTTC. Its translation is CASGLPSRVVSNYGYTF. J is TRBJ1-2 and V is TRBV12-5; D unclear. V lost 5 bases and J lost 0, with 19 bases in between. The V gene's germline CDR1 is LGHNT and CDR2 FRNRAP. The CDR3 totals 17 residues.

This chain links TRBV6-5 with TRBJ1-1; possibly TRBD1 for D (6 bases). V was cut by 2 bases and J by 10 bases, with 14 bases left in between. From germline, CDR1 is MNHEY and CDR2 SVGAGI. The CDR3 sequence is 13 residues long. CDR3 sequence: CASSYIGGSRAFF. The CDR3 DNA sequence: TGTGCCAGCAGTTACATCGGGGGCTCGCGAGCTTTCTTT.

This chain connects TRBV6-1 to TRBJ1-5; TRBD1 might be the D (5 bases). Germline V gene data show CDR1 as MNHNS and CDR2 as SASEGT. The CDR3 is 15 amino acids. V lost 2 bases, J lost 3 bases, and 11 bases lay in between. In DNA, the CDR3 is TGTGCCAGCAGTGAACTTGCAGGGTCCAATCAGCCCCAGCATTTT. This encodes CASSELAGSNQPQHF.

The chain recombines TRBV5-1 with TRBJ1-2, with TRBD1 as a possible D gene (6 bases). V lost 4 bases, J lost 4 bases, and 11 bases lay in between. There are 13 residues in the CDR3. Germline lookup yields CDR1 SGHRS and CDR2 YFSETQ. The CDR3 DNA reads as TGCGCCAGCAGCATCGGACAGAGCTATGGCTACACCTTC. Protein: CASSIGQSYGYTF.

CDR3 sequence reads: CASSGTGYQPQHF. The CDR3 coding sequence is TGTGCCAGTAGTGGGACAGGGTACCAGCCCCAGCATTTT. The chain is built from TRBV19 and TRBJ1-5, with TRBD1 identical over 9 bases. V gave up 5 bases and J gave up 7 bases; unmatched junction bases: 3. This CDR3 spans 13 amino acids. Germline V lookup: CDR1 LNHDA, CDR2 SQIVND (reference sequence).

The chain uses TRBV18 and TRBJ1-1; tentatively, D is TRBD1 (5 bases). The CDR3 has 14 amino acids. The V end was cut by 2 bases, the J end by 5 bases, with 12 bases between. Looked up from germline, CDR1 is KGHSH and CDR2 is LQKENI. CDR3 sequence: CASSPSVGGTEAFF. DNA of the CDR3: TGTGCCAGCTCACCATCCGTGGGGGGGACTGAAGCTTTCTTT.

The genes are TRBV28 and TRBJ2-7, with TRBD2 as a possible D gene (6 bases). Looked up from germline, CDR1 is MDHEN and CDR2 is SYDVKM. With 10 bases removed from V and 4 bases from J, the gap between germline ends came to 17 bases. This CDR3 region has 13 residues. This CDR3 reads CATTGSPSYEQYF. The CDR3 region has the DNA TGTGCCACCACCGGGAGCCCCTCTTACGAGCAGTACTTC. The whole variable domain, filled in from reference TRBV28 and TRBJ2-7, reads DVKVTQSSRYLVKRTGEKVFLECVQDMDHENMFWYRQDPGLGLRLIYFSYDVKMKEKGDIPEGYSVSREKKERFSLILESASTNQTSMYLCATTGSPSYEQYFGPGTRLTVT.